This T cell receptor (beta chain) was documented in a study of T cells in localized non-small cell lung cancer. Study findings and constraints: T cell clonality was highest in uninvolved adjacent lung, above tumor. Adjacent lung exhibited a median of 57 among the 100 most abundant tumor clones. Sequencing covered just one tumor region, so heterogeneity cannot be ruled out.

Trimming left V 0 bases short and J 0 bases short, with 7 bases between. Germline V gene lookup returns CDR1 SGDLS and CDR2 YYNGEE. CDR3 length equals 15 residues. For this clone: Its antigen is undetermined.

Produced via immunoSEQ multiplex PCR; TCRdb's table is partial and in-frame only. Of about 30,000 clones listed, roughly nine tenths are singletons. This material consisted of PBMCs, taken before any cancer treatment. The chain joins TRBV9 to TRBJ1-5; D unresolved. The clonotype was recovered from a man between 40 and 75 years old with stage II lung adenocarcinoma. The CDR3 loop reads CASSVEEYSNQPQHF. CDR3 DNA sequence: TGTGCCAGCAGCGTAGAGGAGTATAGCAATCAGCCCCAGCATTTT.